This T cell receptor (beta chain) derives from a study of T-cell reconstitution after alpha-beta-depleted transplantation in children. Points from the study as a whole: Two months or so post-transplant, alpha-beta T cells reportedly derived from several hundred expanded graft clones. By one year post-transplant, T-cell counts and diversity largely arose from T cells that were newly produced.

Researchers prepared the TCRbeta library using unique molecular identifiers, the study reports. TCRdb recomputed calls from the PCR reads with MiXCR, one row per CDR3 protein. The table has 800,000 to 1,000,000 distinct CDR3 sequences, about 26% seen once. This CDR3 region has 18 residues. This clonotype was observed a few times. What it binds is not known. The chain carries TRBV21-1 and TRBJ2-1; the table assigns TRBD2, which was not confirmed against the DNA. TRBV21-1 is shown as a pseudogene. The sequences come from PBMCs, mostly from graft donor cells, collected 360 days after TCRalphabeta/CD19-depleted stem cell transplant. This receptor was identified in a boy less than two years old who had a stem cell transplant for SCID, so the T cells may come from the graft donor. The CDR3 loop reads CASSTTSGVLSSYNEQFF. The CDR3 DNA reads as TGTGCCAGCAGCACGACTAGCGGGGTCCTGAGCTCCTACAATGAGCAGTTCTTC.